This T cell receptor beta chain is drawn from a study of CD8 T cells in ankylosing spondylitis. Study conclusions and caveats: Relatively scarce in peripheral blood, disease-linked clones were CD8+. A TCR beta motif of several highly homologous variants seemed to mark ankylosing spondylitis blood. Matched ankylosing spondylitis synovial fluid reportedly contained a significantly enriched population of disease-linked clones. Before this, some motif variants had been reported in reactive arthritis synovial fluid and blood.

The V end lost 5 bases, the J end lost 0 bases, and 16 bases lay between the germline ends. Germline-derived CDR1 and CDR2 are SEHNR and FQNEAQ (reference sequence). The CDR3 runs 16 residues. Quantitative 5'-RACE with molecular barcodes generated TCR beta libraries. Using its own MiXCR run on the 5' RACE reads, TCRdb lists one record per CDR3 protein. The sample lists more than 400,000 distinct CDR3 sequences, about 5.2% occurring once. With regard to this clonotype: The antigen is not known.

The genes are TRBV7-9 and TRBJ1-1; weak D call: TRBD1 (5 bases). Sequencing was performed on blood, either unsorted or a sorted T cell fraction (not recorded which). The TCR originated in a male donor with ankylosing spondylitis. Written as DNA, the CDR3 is TGTGCCAGCAGCCCCCATCCAGGGCAGTTGAACACTGAAGCTTTCTTT. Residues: CASSPHPGQLNTEAFF.